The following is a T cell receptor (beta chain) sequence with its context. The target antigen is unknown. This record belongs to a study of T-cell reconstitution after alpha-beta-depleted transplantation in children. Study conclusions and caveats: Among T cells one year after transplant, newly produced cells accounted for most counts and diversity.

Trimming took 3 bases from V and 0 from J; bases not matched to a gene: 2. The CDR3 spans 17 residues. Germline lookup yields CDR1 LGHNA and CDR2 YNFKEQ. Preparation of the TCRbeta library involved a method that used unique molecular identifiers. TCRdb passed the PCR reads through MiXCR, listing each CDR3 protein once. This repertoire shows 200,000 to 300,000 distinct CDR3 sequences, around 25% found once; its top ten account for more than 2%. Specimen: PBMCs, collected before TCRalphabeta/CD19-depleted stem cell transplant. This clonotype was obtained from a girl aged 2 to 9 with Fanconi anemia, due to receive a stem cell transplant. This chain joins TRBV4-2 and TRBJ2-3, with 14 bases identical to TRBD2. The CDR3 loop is CASSQGTSGGSTDTQYF. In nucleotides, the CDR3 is TGTGCCAGCAGCCAGGGGACTAGCGGGGGAAGCACAGATACGCAGTATTTT.